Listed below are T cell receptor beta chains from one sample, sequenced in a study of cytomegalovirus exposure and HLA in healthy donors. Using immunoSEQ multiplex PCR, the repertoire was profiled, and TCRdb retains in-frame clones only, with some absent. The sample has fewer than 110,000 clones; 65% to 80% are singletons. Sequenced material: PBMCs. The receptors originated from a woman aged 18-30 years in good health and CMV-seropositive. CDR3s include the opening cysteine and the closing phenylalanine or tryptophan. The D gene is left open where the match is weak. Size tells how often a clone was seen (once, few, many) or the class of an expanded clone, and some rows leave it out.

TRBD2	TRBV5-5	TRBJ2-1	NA	TGTGCCAGCAGCACCCGGACTAGCGGCGGGAATGAGCAGTTCTTC	CASSTRTSGGNEQFF
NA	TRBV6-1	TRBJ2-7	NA	TGTGCCAGCAGCCTAGGGGCGGCAATCATGGAGCAGTACTTC	CASSLGAAIMEQYF
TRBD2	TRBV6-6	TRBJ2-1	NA	TGTGCCAGCAGTTCCTTGACTAGCATCGATGAGCAGTTCTTC	CASSSLTSIDEQFF
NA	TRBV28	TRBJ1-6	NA	TGTGCCAGCCCTGACAGAAATTCACCCCTCCACTTT	CASPDRNSPLHF
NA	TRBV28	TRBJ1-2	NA	TGTGCCAGCAGTTTGAACCCGGCGGTATGGGGCTACACCTTC	CASSLNPAVWGYTF
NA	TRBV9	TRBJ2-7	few	TGTGCCAGCAGCGCGGACGGACTACCGGCGGGCGAGCAGTACTTC	CASSADGLPAGEQYF
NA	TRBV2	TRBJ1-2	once	TGTGCCAGCAGGGGTAGGGGGATGTCGTATGGCTACACCTTC	CASRGRGMSYGYTF
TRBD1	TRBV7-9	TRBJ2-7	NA	TGTGCCAGCAGCTCCCGGACAGGGAGCTCCTACGAGCAGTACTTC	CASSSRTGSSYEQYF
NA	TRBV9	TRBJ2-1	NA	TGTGCCAGCAGCGTAGCGGGAGAAATAGCCTACAATGAGCAGTTCTTC	CASSVAGEIAYNEQFF
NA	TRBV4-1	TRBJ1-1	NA	TGCGCCAGCAGCCAAGACTCAGGAGGAGCTTTCTTT	CASSQDSGGAFF
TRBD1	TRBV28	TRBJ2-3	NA	TGTGCCAGCAGTCTGGGACAGGGAAAAATCACAGATACGCAGTATTTT	CASSLGQGKITDTQYF
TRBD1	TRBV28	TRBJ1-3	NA	TGTGCCAGCAGTAACCCCGGGACAGGCCGAGGAAACACCATATATTTT	CASSNPGTGRGNTIYF
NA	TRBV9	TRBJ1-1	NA	TGTGCCAGCAGCGGACTTAACCTTCTGACTGAAGCTTTCTTT	CASSGLNLLTEAFF
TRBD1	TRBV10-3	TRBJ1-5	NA	TGTGCCATCAGTCCGACAGGGACGGGTTCTAGCAATCAGCCCCAGCATTTT	CAISPTGTGSSNQPQHF
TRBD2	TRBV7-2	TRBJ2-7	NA	TGTGCCACCACAACAGCGGGATTATCCTACGAGCAGTACTTC	CATTTAGLSYEQYF
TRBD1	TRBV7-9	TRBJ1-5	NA	TGTGCCAGCAGCTCAGACAGGGTGTGGAATCAGCCCCAGCATTTT	CASSSDRVWNQPQHF
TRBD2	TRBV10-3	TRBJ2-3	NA	TGTGCCATCAGTGAAGGTAGCGGGAGTCGGGATACGCAGTATTTT	CAISEGSGSRDTQYF
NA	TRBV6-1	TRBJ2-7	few	TGTGCCAGCAGTAGGACAGATTCCTCCTACGAGCAGTACTTC	CASSRTDSSYEQYF
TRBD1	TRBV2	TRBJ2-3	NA	TGTGCCAGCCCACAGGGGGGTGTAGATACGCAGTATTTT	CASPQGGVDTQYF
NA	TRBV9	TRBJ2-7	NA	TGTGCCAGCAGCGTAGGGGCCCCCGTTGGCGAGCAGTACTTC	CASSVGAPVGEQYF
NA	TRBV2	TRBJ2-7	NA	TGTGCCAGCAGCCGAGGGCGGGGGCGCTTAGACGAGCAGTACTTC	CASSRGRGRLDEQYF
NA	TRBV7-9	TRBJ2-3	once	TGTGCCAGCAGCCCCGAGACAGTGGGCTACACAGATACGCAGTATTTT	CASSPETVGYTDTQYF
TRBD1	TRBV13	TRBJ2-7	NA	TGTGCCAGCAGCTTAGGGAAGGGGGCGGAGGAGCAGTACTTC	CASSLGKGAEEQYF
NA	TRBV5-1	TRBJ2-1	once	TGCGCCAGCAGCCCCCGGGGTGACGAGCAGTTCTTC	CASSPRGDEQFF
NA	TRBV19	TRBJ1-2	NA	TGTGCCAGTAGTGGTAGGACTGCTATCTATGGCGGCTACACCTTC	CASSGRTAIYGGYTF
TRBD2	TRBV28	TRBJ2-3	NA	TGTGCCATCCCAGGTCCTAGCGGGTCGGATACGCAGTATTTT	CAIPGPSGSDTQYF
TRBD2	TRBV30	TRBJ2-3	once	TGTGCCTGGAGAGCTAGCGGGAGAATGGATACGCAGTATTTT	CAWRASGRMDTQYF
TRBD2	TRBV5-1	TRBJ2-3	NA	TGCGCCAGCAGTAAGGGGACATTAGCGGGGGGCGCAGATACGCAGTATTTT	CASSKGTLAGGADTQYF
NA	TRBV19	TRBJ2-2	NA	TGTGCCAGTAGAGGGGACAATCACCCCCGAACGGCCGGGGAGCTGTTTTTT	CASRGDNHPRTAGELFF
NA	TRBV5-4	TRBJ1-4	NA	TGTGCCAGCAGCTCACGCGTGGGCGAGGAAAAACTGTTTTTT	CASSSRVGEEKLFF
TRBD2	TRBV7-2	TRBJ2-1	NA	TGTGCCAGCAGCCCCATGATTGCGGGGGGGAATGAGCAGTTCTTC	CASSPMIAGGNEQFF
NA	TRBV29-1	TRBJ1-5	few	TGCAGCGTTGTAGGTCGGGATCTTCAAACCCAGCATTTT	CSVVGRDLQTQHF
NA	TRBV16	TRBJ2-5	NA	TGTGCCAGCAGCCAATCTCGAGGGGAGACCCAGTACTTC	CASSQSRGETQYF
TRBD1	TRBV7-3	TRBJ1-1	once	TGTGCCAGCAGCTCCCAAGGGGGCGTCAGGACTGAAGCTTTCTTT	CASSSQGGVRTEAFF
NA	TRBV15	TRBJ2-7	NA	TGTGCCACCAGCAGGGACACCGTCTCCTACGAGCAGTACTTC	CATSRDTVSYEQYF
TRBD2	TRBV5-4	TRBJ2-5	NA	TGTGCCAGCAGCGCCATGGGACTAGCGGGGGGCGCCGGCCAAGAGACCCAGTACTTC	CASSAMGLAGGAGQETQYF
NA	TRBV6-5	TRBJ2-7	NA	TGTGCCAGCAGCCGGACAGAGGCCTACGAGCAGTACTTC	CASSRTEAYEQYF
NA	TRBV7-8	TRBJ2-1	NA	TGTGCCAGCAGCTTAACTCTCTACAATGAGCAGTTCTTC	CASSLTLYNEQFF
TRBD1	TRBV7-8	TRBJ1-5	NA	TGTGCCAGCACTTTACGGGACAGAGATCAGCCCCAGCATTTT	CASTLRDRDQPQHF
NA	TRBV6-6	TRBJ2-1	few	TGTGCCAGCAGTTACGATTGGCCGGGTGAGCAGTTCTTC	CASSYDWPGEQFF
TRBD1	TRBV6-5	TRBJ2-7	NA	TGTGCCAGCAGTGGGACAGACTACGAGCAGTACTTC	CASSGTDYEQYF
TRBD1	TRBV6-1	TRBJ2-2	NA	TGTGCCAGCAGTGAAGGGTGGGGGCAGGGGGCTCACGGGGAGCTGTTTTTT	CASSEGWGQGAHGELFF
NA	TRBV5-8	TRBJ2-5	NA	TGTGCCAGCAGTATGTGGAGAACGGCGACCCAGTACTTC	CASSMWRTATQYF
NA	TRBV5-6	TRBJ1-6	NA	TGTGCCAGCAGCTTGGAGACAGCTAATTCACCCCTCCACTTT	CASSLETANSPLHF
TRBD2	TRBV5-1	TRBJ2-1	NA	TGCGCCAGCAGCTTGAGTCCAGGGAGGGTGGGGAATGAGCAGTTCTTC	CASSLSPGRVGNEQFF
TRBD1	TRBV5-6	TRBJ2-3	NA	TGTGCCAGCAGCGGAACCGGGACAGGACTCTGGGATACGCAGTATTTT	CASSGTGTGLWDTQYF
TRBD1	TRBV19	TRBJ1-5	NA	TGTGCCAGTAGTTCTACAGGGGCGAGCAATCAGCCCCAGCATTTT	CASSSTGASNQPQHF
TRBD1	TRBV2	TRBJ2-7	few	TGTGCCAGCAGGAGGGGACAGGCCTACGAGCAGTACTTC	CASRRGQAYEQYF
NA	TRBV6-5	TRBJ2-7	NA	TGTGCCAGCAGTTACGCCGGGACTTCGGAGGTATACGAGCAGTACTTC	CASSYAGTSEVYEQYF
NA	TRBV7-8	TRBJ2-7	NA	TGTGCCAGCAGCTTAAAGCGACCGAAACCATACGAGCAGTACTTC	CASSLKRPKPYEQYF
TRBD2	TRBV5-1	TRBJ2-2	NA	TGCGCCAGCAGACCTAGCGGGAGGGTCACCGGGGAGCTGTTTTTT	CASRPSGRVTGELFF
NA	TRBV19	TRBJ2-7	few	TGTGCCAGTAGCAGGGTCCCTGACAGCTACGAGCAGTACTTC	CASSRVPDSYEQYF
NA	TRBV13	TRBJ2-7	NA	TGTGCCACCCTAAGACTAGAAGACTACGAGCAGTACTTC	CATLRLEDYEQYF
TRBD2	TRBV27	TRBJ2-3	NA	TGTGCCAGCACCCCCTGGGGTGTAGCGGGGTTCACAGATACGCAGTATTTT	CASTPWGVAGFTDTQYF
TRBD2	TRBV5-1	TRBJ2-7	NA	TGCGCTTCCGGGACTAGCGGGGTGGGCGAGCAGTACTTC	CASGTSGVGEQYF